This TCR beta chain was retrieved from a study of Ad26.COV2.S vaccination and SARS-CoV-2 variants. The overall study: This donor came from the COV1001 trial of Ad26.COV2.S. In the study, Ad26.COV2.S was injected intramuscularly once, or twice 56 days apart.

Profiled with immunoSEQ multiplex PCR; TCRdb holds only in-frame clones, not every one. In the table there are 400,000 to 450,000 clones, about nine tenths of which are singletons. Germline V gene data show CDR1 as MNHEY and CDR2 as SVGAGI. The CDR3 is made up of 15 amino acids. Losses at the gene ends were 4 bases for V and 5 bases for J; bases not matched to a gene: 7. Noted treatment: some 19 received Ad26.COV2.S at low or high dose, single or two shots; about 5 received placebo; per-sample allocation not given. The investigators took samples on day 63 after the first vaccine or placebo injection. Immunization relied on an Ad26 vector, which expressed Wuhan-strain SARS-CoV-2 spike.

Sample: peripheral blood, taken in a trial of Ad26.COV2.S vaccine versus placebo. This sequence was found in a person between 18 and 60 years old who received the Ad26.COV2.S COVID-19 vaccine or a placebo. V gene TRBV6-5 combines with J gene TRBJ2-3; TRBD1 matches 9 bases. This CDR3 reads CASSLTGGGVDTQYF. The CDR3 DNA follows: TGTGCCAGCAGTTTGACAGGGGGAGGGGTAGATACGCAGTATTTT.